This TCR beta chain was found in a study of blood T cell repertoires in COVID-19. The protocol was immunoSEQ multiplex PCR, while the TCRdb copy is restricted to in-frame clones and leaves out a portion. The table lists about 270,000 clones, roughly nine tenths of them singletons, with roughly 2.3% in the top ten. Assignments of participants to cohorts depended upon their own reported clinical history. This CDR3 comprises 17 residues. The ends were cut back, 5 bases at V and 4 bases at J, with 23 bases in the middle. CDR1 SEHNR and CDR2 FQNEAQ come from the germline V gene (reference sequence). The rearrangement joins TRBV7-9 to TRBJ1-2; the D gene is possibly TRBD1 (6 bases). The specimen sequenced was PBMCs or T cells enriched from blood (not recorded which). This clonotype was sampled from a woman aged 18-29 years who had recovered from COVID-19. CDR3 nucleotide sequence: TGTGCCAGCAGCCCAGGTCCAGGGGCGACTTTAATCTATGGCTACACCTTC. The encoded protein is CASSPGPGATLIYGYTF.